Listed below are T cell receptor beta chains from one sample, sequenced in a study of human T cells and chemical hapten exposure. TCRdb called the RACE reads again in MiXCR, with one record for every CDR3 protein. The sample holds over 70,000 distinct CDR3 sequences; around 13% are singletons and the top ten take about 4.9%. Source: whole blood, taken in connection with sensitization to the hapten diphenylcyclopropenone (DPC). These receptors originate from a woman aged 50 to 65 with alopecia areata. Some clones in this sample may be carry-over from other donors' samples. The CDR3 runs from the conserved cysteine through the conserved F or W. A D gene is named only where the DNA matches it firmly. Clone sizes are given selectively: once, few, many, or a class where the clone is expanded.

>-|TRBJ1-6|-|TRBV9
CASSVGTGNSPLHF
TGTGCCAGCAGCGTAGGTACCGGTAATTCACCCCTCCACTTT
>few|TRBJ1-2|TRBD1|TRBV6-6
CASSKNPGQGDGYTF
TGTGCCAGCAGTAAAAACCCGGGACAGGGGGATGGCTACACCTTC
>few|TRBJ2-1|TRBD1|TRBV11-3
CASSSHRDSYNEQFF
TGTGCCAGCAGCTCCCACCGGGACAGCTACAATGAGCAGTTCTTC
>-|TRBJ2-5|TRBD2|TRBV7-9
CASSLGGGVNQETQYF
TGTGCCAGCAGCTTAGGCGGGGGGGTCAACCAAGAGACCCAGTACTTC
>-|TRBJ2-3|-|TRBV28
CASSLRRGPDTQYF
TGTGCCAGCAGTTTGAGGCGGGGCCCAGATACGCAGTATTTT
>many|TRBJ1-1|-|TRBV3-1
CASSQGHSENTEAFF
TGTGCCAGCAGCCAGGGCCACTCGGAGAACACTGAAGCTTTCTTT
>few|TRBJ2-5|TRBD1|TRBV3-1
CASSQGQGAKTQYF
TGTGCCAGCAGCCAAGGACAGGGGGCGAAGACCCAGTACTTC
>-|TRBJ2-6|-|TRBV7-6
CASSLGPAAGANVLTF
TGTGCCAGCAGCTTAGGGCCGGCTGCTGGGGCCAACGTCCTGACTTTC
>few|TRBJ1-4|-|TRBV20-1
CSARGGQRLFF
TGCAGTGCTAGAGGGGGGCAGCGACTGTTTTTT
>-|TRBJ1-1|-|TRBV21-1
CASSKLAGEDTEAFF
TGTGCCAGCAGCAAACTCGCAGGCGAGGACACTGAAGCTTTCTTT
>-|TRBJ2-3|-|TRBV6-6
CASSYSDWAVTQYF
TGTGCCAGCAGTTACTCCGACTGGGCTGTAACGCAGTATTTT
>-|TRBJ2-7|-|TRBV18
CASSPPRQGSYEQYF
TGTGCCAGCTCACCACCACGGCAGGGATCCTACGAGCAGTACTTC
>few|TRBJ1-1|TRBD1|TRBV18
CASSPGTGSLEAFF
TGTGCCAGCTCACCGGGGACAGGGAGTCTGGAAGCTTTCTTT